Each of the 24 T cell receptor beta chains below was sequenced from the same sample in a study of T cells after yellow fever vaccination. One entry per CDR3 protein, called by TCRdb with MiXCR from the 5' RACE reads. Of more than 80,000 distinct CDR3 sequences in the sample, roughly 5.2% were seen once. Specimen: CD8+ T cells sorted from PBMCs, collected 10 days after the yellow fever booster vaccination. These receptors were obtained from a man between 18 and 35 years old who received the YFV17D yellow fever vaccine.

J is TRBJ2-5 and V is TRBV7-6, with D perhaps TRBD1 (6 bases). Deletions cut 1 base from V and 4 bases from J, with 10 bases between. The CDR3 has 14 residues. CDR1 is SGHVS, CDR2 FNYEAQ, per germline. CDR3 protein: CASSLGAGVETQYF. CDR3 sequence (DNA): TGTGCCAGCAGCTTAGGGGCAGGGGTAGAGACCCAGTACTTC.

This clonotype was recorded at least ten times. The chain is built from TRBV7-9 and TRBJ1-2; 8 bases are a match to TRBD1. CDR3 length: 14 amino acids. Per germline, CDR1 SEHNR and CDR2 FQNEAQ (reference sequence). V lost 5 bases to trimming and J lost 3 bases; unmatched junction nucleotides: 5. CDR3 nucleotides: TGTGCCAGCAGCCCCGGACAGGGTCACTATGGCTACACCTTC. Protein sequence: CASSPGQGHYGYTF.

This clonotype has a count of ten or more. This rearrangement joins TRBV5-8 to TRBJ1-1; a weak D match, TRBD1 (6 bases). The CDR3 extends over 15 amino acids. Germline loops: CDR1 SGHTS, CDR2 YDEGEE. V shed 4 bases and J shed 1 base, with 14 bases lying between them. This CDR3 reads CASSPIRGENTEAFF. DNA for the CDR3: TGTGCCAGCAGCCCCATTAGGGGGGAGAACACTGAAGCTTTCTTT.

This rearrangement joins TRBV7-9 to TRBJ2-3; no clear D. Per the germline V gene, CDR1 is SEHNR and CDR2 is FQNEAQ (reference sequence). V lost 5 bases to trimming and J lost 3 bases, with 0 bases between them. The CDR3 totals 10 residues. CDR3 sequence reads: CASSTDTQYF. The DNA for the CDR3 is TGTGCCAGCAGCACAGATACGCAGTATTTT. The full variable domain, its missing parts supplied by reference TRBV7-9 and TRBJ2-3, is DTGVSQNPRHKITKRGQNVTFRCDPISEHNRLYWYRQTLGQGPEFLTYFQNEAQLEKSRLLSDRFSAERPKGSFSTLEIQRTEQGDSAMYLCASSTDTQYFGPGTRLTVL.

This clonotype has only a few counts. This sequence joins TRBV7-9 and TRBJ2-3, with D uncertain. V lost 5 bases and J lost 6, with 12 bases in between. Germline V gene data show CDR1 as SEHNR and CDR2 as FQNEAQ (reference sequence). This CDR3 region has 13 residues. The CDR3 loop is CASSPRNEDTQYF. DNA for the CDR3: TGTGCCAGCAGCCCTCGTAACGAGGATACGCAGTATTTT. Full variable domain (remainder filled in from reference TRBV7-9 and TRBJ2-3): DTGVSQNPRHKITKRGQNVTFRCDPISEHNRLYWYRQTLGQGPEFLTYFQNEAQLEKSRLLSDRFSAERPKGSFSTLEIQRTEQGDSAMYLCASSPRNEDTQYFGPGTRLTVL.

This chain joins TRBV7-6 and TRBJ2-1; TRBD2 aligns across 9 bases. CDR1 is SGHVS, CDR2 FNYEAQ, per germline. V was pared by 5 bases and J by 4 bases, with 6 bases of the junction left unmatched. The CDR3 runs to 15 residues. The CDR3 here is CASSPASGTYNEQFF. In DNA, the CDR3 is TGTGCCAGCAGCCCGGCTAGCGGGACATACAATGAGCAGTTCTTC.

The chain joins TRBV6-2 or TRBV6-3 to TRBJ1-5, with 11 bases fitting TRBD1. The CDR3 extends over 15 amino acids. Germline V CDR1 and CDR2: MNHEY, SVGEGT. V was pared by 5 bases and J by 3 bases, with 3 bases of the junction left unmatched. The DNA for the CDR3 is TGTGCCAGCAGTAGGACAGGGGGCATCAATCAGCCCCAGCATTTT. Protein: CASSRTGGINQPQHF.

This clonotype was detected a few times. The chain has TRBV9 and TRBJ2-7, with D hard to call. With 6 bases removed from V and 8 bases from J, the gap between germline ends came to 6 bases. The CDR3 consists of 9 residues. Germline V gives CDR1 SGDLS, CDR2 YYNGEE. This CDR3 reads CASKAQQYF. The CDR3 DNA reads TGTGCCAGCAAAGCTCAGCAGTACTTC.

This clonotype came up many times. The V and J genes are TRBV29-1 and TRBJ2-7; D is perhaps TRBD1 (6 bases). V lost 4 bases, J lost 2 bases, and 9 bases lay in between. Per germline, CDR1 SQVTM and CDR2 ANQGSEA. The CDR3 runs 12 residues. Here the CDR3 reads CSVARGPYEQYV. CDR3 nucleotides: TGCAGCGTTGCCAGGGGACCCTACGAGCAGTACGTC.

This clonotype turned up a few times. V gene TRBV6-6 combines with J gene TRBJ2-3, with D perhaps given as TRBD1 or TRBD2 (7 bases each). The V and J ends lost 5 bases and 2 bases respectively, with 17 bases between them. CDR3 length equals 16 residues. CDR1 is MNHNY, CDR2 SVGAGI, per germline (reference sequence). CDR3 nucleotides: TGTGCCAGCAGTCGCAGGGGGGGAGGGAACACAGATACGCAGTATTTT. This sequence encodes CASSRRGGGNTDTQYF.

This clonotype came up a few times. The chain uses TRBV12-3 or TRBV12-4 and TRBJ2-3, with 15 bases fitting TRBD2. This CDR3 contains 20 residues. V was clipped by 3 bases and J by 3 bases; unmatched bases: 13. The CDR3 DNA reads TGTGCCAGCAGTTTCGTTTCCGGCGGACTAGCGGGGGGGCCGACAGATACGCAGTATTTT. Translating gives CASSFVSGGLAGGPTDTQYF.

This clonotype was observed a handful of times. J is TRBJ2-3 and V is TRBV9; tentatively, D is TRBD1 or TRBD2 (5 bases each). Germline-derived CDR1 and CDR2 are SGDLS and YYNGEE. Between the trimmed V and J ends, which lost 2 bases and 5 bases, there was a span of 9 bases. The CDR3 has 13 residues. The CDR3 DNA reads TGTGCCAGCAGCGTCGGGACCCTAGATACGCAGTATTTT. Translation gives CASSVGTLDTQYF.

This clonotype was detected a few times. The rearrangement joins TRBV4-1 to TRBJ1-6, with D tentatively TRBD1 (5 bases). V lost 0 bases and J 5 bases, leaving 8 bases between the germline ends. The CDR3 runs 15 residues. In germline, CDR1 is MGHRA, CDR2 YSYEKL. The CDR3 sequence is CASSQDLRDNSPLHF. The CDR3 DNA sequence: TGCGCCAGCAGCCAAGACCTCAGGGATAATTCACCCCTCCACTTT.

The genes are TRBV7-8 and TRBJ1-6; 9 bases are shared with TRBD1. Per germline, CDR1 SGHVS and CDR2 FQNEAQ. J was trimmed by 9 bases and V by 11 bases; bases with no gene match: 17. The CDR3 spans 16 residues. Here the CDR3 reads CACALSRDRVFSPLHF. The CDR3 coding sequence is TGTGCCTGCGCTCTGAGCCGGGACAGGGTTTTTTCACCCCTCCACTTT.

The chain combines TRBV5-1 with TRBJ1-1, with 11 bases lining up with TRBD1. CDR3 size: 14 residues. Germline V gene lookup returns CDR1 SGHRS and CDR2 YFSETQ. V shed 4 bases, J shed 3 bases, and the junction held 2 bases outside the gene matches. The CDR3 loop reads CASSEGQGDTEAFF. The DNA of the CDR3 is TGCGCCAGCAGCGAGGGACAGGGGGACACTGAAGCTTTCTTT.

This chain connects TRBV5-6 to TRBJ2-5; weak D call: TRBD1 (6 bases). The CDR3 is made up of 14 amino acids. CDR1 and CDR2 from the germline V gene are SGHDT and YYEEEE. V lost 2 bases, J lost 3 bases, and 11 bases lay in between. CDR3 sequence reads: CASSFSNREETQYF. The CDR3 bases are TGTGCCAGCAGCTTTAGCAACAGGGAAGAGACCCAGTACTTC.

The V and J genes are TRBV20-1 and TRBJ2-7, with D possibly matching TRBD2 (6 bases). Germline V CDR1 and CDR2: DFQATT, SNEGSKA (reference sequence). Trimming pared 5 bases from V and 3 bases from J, leaving 20 bases between. The CDR3 extends over 15 amino acids. The CDR3 protein is CSARGPRGDYYEQYF. The CDR3 DNA is TGCAGTGCTCGAGGTCCGCGGGGAGACTACTACGAGCAGTACTTC.

The chain joins TRBV30 to TRBJ1-1; unclear D gene. The V gene lost 3 bases and the J gene lost 2 bases, with 10 bases spanning the gap. Germline-derived CDR1 and CDR2 are GTSNPN and SVGIG (reference sequence). The CDR3 extends over 13 amino acids. The CDR3 reads CAWSPEINTEAFF. The CDR3 DNA reads TGTGCCTGGAGCCCTGAGATTAACACTGAAGCTTTCTTT.

The V and J genes are TRBV12-3 or TRBV12-4 and TRBJ2-5; tentatively, D is TRBD2 (5 bases). The CDR3 sequence is 12 residues long. Trimming pared 4 bases from V and 9 bases from J, leaving 12 bases between. The CDR3 DNA sequence: TGTGCCAGCAGTTATGACGCAGCGGCCCAGTACTTC. It codes for CASSYDAAAQYF.

The chain uses TRBV9 and TRBJ1-1, with D perhaps matching TRBD1 (5 bases). The CDR3 is made up of 16 amino acids. V dropped 4 bases and J dropped 0 bases, with 16 bases sitting between them. Germline loops: CDR1 SGDLS, CDR2 YYNGEE. The CDR3 sequence: CASSPWGDLMNTEAFF. The CDR3 coding sequence is TGTGCCAGCAGCCCGTGGGGGGACCTCATGAACACTGAAGCTTTCTTT.

The chain recombines TRBV5-6 with TRBJ2-1; D might be TRBD1 (6 bases). Germline CDR1 reads SGHDT; CDR2 reads YYEEEE. The CDR3 covers 17 residues. Trimming took off 0 bases at V and 0 bases at J, with 13 bases between the two ends. Here the CDR3 DNA reads TGTGCCAGCAGCTTGGGAGGGGGTTTCAGCTCCTACAATGAGCAGTTCTTC. Residues: CASSLGGGFSSYNEQFF.

This clonotype was recorded a few times. The rearrangement links TRBV27 to TRBJ2-1, with a weak D call TRBD2 (6 bases). V was shortened by 6 bases and J by 8 bases, with 20 bases between the two germline ends. Per germline, CDR1 MNHEY and CDR2 SMNVEV (reference sequence). CDR3 size: 15 residues. The CDR3 reads CASSLGTARPHEQFF. The CDR3 coding sequence is TGTGCCAGCAGCTTAGGGACTGCTCGTCCCCATGAGCAGTTCTTC.

A few counts support this clonotype. CDR3 in amino acids: CASTRAGPAGTQYF. Here the CDR3 DNA reads TGTGCCAGCACCAGGGCGGGGCCGGCGGGGACCCAGTACTTC. V is TRBV6-2 or TRBV6-3 and J is TRBJ2-5, with TRBD2 as a possible D gene (6 bases). The V and J ends lost 7 bases and 7 bases respectively, with 19 bases between them. The CDR3 loop spans 14 amino acids. CDR1 is MNHEY, CDR2 SVGEGT, per germline.

The V and J genes are TRBV12-3 or TRBV12-4 and TRBJ1-5; maybe TRBD1 (6 bases). The CDR3 is 13 residues long. The ends were cut back, 5 bases at V and 4 bases at J, with 9 bases in the middle. This CDR3 is CASSTGKNQPQHF. The CDR3 region has the DNA TGTGCCAGCAGTACAGGGAAGAATCAGCCCCAGCATTTT.